This is a list of T cell receptor beta chains from one sample in a study of regulatory T cells in long-lasting Graves disease. TCRdb passed the multiplex PCR reads through MiXCR, listing each CDR3 protein once. The sample has under 450,000 distinct CDR3 sequences; 15% to 20% are singletons. This sample was also put to use in a study of T cells in Graves' hyperthyroidism and ophthalmopathy.

The specimen was peripheral blood mononuclear cells (PBMCs), collected at new diagnosis, from a patient treated with antithyroid drugs. These receptors all stem from a woman under 30 with Graves disease. CDR3s leave out the opening cysteine and the closing phenylalanine or tryptophan. A row's size may be missing; if present it is once, few, many or a size class.

V gene	J gene	clone size	CDR3 protein
TRBV19	TRBJ2-2	.	ASTRDILTGELF
TRBV27	TRBJ1-1	many	ASSKGQGITEAF
TRBV6-2/TRBV6-3	TRBJ1-4	.	ASSYPQRVRNEKLF
TRBV7-9	TRBJ2-3	many	ASSWLLTDTQY
TRBV11-2	TRBJ1-5	many	ASSFGNSNQPQH
TRBV28	TRBJ2-5	.	ASIWASRDQETQY
TRBV25-1	TRBJ1-2	.	ASSESGLGSYGYT
TRBV11-2	TRBJ1-2	many	ASSLEGFYGYT
TRBV6-2/TRBV6-3	TRBJ2-7	many	ASSYSAAEQY
TRBV3-1	TRBJ1-2	many	ASSKTDNYGYT
TRBV6-1	TRBJ1-5	few	ASSKPGTGGGSNQPQH
TRBV20-1	TRBJ1-5	.	SARDRGAFNQPQH
TRBV5-6	TRBJ1-1	few	ASSRGGDIWNTEAF
TRBV27	TRBJ2-3	many	ASSLRDRFPDTQY
TRBV11-2	TRBJ2-7	many	ASSLEGLAGRYEQY
TRBV20-1	TRBJ2-3	many	SARKGTSGGAGTDTQY
TRBV12-3/TRBV12-4	TRBJ1-5	.	ASSPQENQPQH